The source of this T cell receptor beta chain is a study of blood T cells in healthy people across ages. A second PCR, run for roughly 7 to 12 cycles, used a sample-barcoded 5' primer plus a J-beta primer mix. In TCRdb, the 5' RACE reads were re-called with MiXCR into one record per CDR3 protein. Of around 1.5 million distinct CDR3 sequences listed, about 32% are singletons. This clonotype was picked up one time. Each sample gave at least 7 million isolated PBMCs. V trimming: 6 bases; J trimming: 13 bases; junction bases outside the gene matches: 9. The V gene's germline CDR1 is DFQATT and CDR2 SNEGSKA (reference sequence). CDR3 length: 12 amino acids.

This chain joins TRBV20-1 and TRBJ2-5; TRBD2 aligns across 12 bases. Sequencing was carried out using blood. The origin of this receptor is a woman aged 25 to 39 in good health. The CDR3 spells CSAPGLAGRSYF. In DNA, the CDR3 is TGCAGTGCGCCGGGACTAGCGGGTCGATCGTACTTC.